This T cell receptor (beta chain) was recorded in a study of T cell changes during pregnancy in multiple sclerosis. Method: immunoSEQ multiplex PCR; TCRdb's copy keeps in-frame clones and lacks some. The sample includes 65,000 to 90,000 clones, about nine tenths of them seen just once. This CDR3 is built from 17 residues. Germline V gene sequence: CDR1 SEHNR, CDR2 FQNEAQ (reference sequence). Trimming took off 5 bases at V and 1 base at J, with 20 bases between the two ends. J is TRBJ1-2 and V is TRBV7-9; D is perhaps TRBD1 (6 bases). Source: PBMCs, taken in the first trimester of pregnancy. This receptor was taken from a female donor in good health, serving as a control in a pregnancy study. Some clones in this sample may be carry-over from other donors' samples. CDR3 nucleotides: TGTGCCAGCAGCCTTACCGGGACACCAAGCCTTAACTATGGCTACACCTTC. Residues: CASSLTGTPSLNYGYTF.